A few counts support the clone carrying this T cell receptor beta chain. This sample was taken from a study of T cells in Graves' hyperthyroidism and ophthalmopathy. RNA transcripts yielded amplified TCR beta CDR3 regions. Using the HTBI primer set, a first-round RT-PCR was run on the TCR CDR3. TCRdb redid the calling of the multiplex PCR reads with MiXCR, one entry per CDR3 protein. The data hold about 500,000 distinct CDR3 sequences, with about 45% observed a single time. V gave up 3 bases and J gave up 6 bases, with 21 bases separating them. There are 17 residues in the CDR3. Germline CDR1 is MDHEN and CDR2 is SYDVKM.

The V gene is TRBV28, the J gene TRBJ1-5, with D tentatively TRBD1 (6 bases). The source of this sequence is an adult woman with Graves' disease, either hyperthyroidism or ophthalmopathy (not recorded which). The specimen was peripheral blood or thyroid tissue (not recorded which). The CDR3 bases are TGTGCCAGCAGTTTGGCCACCGCCGGGGGCAAGAGTCAGCCCCAGCATTTT. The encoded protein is CASSLATAGGKSQPQHF.